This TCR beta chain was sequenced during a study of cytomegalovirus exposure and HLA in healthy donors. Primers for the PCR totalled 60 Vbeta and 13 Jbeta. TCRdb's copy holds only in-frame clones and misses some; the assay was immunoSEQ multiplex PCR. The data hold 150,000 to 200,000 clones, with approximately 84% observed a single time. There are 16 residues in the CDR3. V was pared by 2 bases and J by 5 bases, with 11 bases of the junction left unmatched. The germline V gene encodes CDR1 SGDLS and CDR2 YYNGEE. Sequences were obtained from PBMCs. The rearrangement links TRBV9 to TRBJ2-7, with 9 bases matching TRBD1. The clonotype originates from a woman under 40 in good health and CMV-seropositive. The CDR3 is CASSVSGQGFVNEQYF. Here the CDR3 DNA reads TGTGCCAGCAGCGTCTCCGGACAGGGGTTTGTCAACGAGCAGTACTTC.